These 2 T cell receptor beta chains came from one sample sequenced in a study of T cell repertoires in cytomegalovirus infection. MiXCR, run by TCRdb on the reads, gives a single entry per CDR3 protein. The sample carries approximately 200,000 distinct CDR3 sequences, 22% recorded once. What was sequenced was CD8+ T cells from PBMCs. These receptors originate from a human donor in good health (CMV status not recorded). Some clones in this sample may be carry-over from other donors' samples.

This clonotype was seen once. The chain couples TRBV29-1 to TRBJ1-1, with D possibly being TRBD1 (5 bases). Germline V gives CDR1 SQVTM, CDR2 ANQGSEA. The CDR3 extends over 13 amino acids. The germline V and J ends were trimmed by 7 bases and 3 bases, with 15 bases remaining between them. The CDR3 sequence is CSGAGGSYTEAFF. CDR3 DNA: TGCAGCGGGGCTGGGGGATCGTACACTGAAGCTTTCTTT.

CDR3 in amino acids: CASSGSPGGYGYTF. The CDR3 nucleotides are TGTGCCAGCAGTGGGTCGCCAGGGGGCTATGGCTACACCTTC. This chain connects TRBV2 to TRBJ1-2; TRBD1 matches at 7 bases. V lost 4 bases and J lost 4; bases outside the gene matches: 6. CDR3 size: 14 residues. Germline-derived CDR1 and CDR2 are SNHLY and FYNNEI.